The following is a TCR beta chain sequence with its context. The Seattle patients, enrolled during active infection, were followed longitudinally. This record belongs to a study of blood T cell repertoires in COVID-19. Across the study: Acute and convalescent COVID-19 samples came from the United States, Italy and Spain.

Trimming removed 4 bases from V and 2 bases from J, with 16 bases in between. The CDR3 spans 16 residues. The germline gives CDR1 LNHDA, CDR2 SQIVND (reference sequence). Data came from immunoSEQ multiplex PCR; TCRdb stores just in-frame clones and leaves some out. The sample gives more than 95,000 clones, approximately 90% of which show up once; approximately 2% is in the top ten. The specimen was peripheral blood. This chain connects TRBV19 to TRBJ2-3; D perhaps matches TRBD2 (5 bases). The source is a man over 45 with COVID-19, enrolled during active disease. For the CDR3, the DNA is TGTGCCAGTAGTAGCCGATCCCCGGGGATCACAGATACGCAGTATTTT. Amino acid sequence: CASSSRSPGITDTQYF.